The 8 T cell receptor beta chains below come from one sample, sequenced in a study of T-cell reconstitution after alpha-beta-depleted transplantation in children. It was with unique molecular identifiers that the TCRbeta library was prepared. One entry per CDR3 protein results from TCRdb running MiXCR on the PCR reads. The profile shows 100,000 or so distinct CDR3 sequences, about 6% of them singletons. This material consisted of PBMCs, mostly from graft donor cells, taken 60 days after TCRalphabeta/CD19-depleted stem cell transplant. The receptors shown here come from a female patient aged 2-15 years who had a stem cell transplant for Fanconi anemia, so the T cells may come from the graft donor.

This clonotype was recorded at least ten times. CDR3 in amino acids: CASSLVAGKSETQYF. The CDR3 DNA follows: TGCGCCAGCAGCTTGGTAGCGGGGAAATCGGAGACCCAGTACTTC. The J gene is TRBJ2-5, the V gene TRBV5-1, with 8 bases fitting TRBD2. Trimming took 0 bases from V and 5 from J; bases not matched to a gene: 6. Per germline, CDR1 SGHRS and CDR2 YFSETQ. The CDR3 contains 15 residues.

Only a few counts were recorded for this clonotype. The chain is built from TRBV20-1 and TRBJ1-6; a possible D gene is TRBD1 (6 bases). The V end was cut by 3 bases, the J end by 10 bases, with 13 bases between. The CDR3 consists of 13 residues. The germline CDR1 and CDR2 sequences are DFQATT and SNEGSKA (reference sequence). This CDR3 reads CSASVGARSPLHF. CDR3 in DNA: TGCAGTGCTAGTGTGGGGGCAAGGTCACCCCTCCACTTT.

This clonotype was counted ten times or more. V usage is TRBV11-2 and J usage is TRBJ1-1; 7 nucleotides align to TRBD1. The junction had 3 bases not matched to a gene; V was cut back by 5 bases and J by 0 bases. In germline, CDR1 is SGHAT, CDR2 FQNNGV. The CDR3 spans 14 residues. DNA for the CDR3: TGTGCCAGCAGCCCCGGGACAGTGAACACTGAAGCTTTCTTT. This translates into CASSPGTVNTEAFF.

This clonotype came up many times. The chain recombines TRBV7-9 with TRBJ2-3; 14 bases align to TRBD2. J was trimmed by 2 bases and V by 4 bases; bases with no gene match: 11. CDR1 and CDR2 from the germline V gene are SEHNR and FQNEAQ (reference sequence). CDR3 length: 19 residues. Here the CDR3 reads CASSSARGLAGDYTDTQYF. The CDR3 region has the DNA TGTGCCAGCAGCTCCGCCCGGGGACTAGCGGGGGATTACACAGATACGCAGTATTTT.

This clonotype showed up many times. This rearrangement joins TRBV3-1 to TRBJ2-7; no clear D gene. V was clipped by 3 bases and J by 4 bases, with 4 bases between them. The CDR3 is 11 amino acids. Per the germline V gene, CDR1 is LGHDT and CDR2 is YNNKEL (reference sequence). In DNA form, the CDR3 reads TGTGCCAGCAGCCAGATTTACGAGCAGTACTTC. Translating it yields CASSQIYEQYF.

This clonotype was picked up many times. The CDR3, as DNA: TGCAGCGTTGAAGGTATCAGGGGGCGCGGTGAGACCCAGTACTTC. Translating gives CSVEGIRGRGETQYF. The chain combines TRBV29-1 with TRBJ2-5; 8 bases are a match to TRBD1. J lost 5 bases, V lost 1 base, and 9 bases had no gene match. The length of the CDR3 is 15 residues. CDR1 SQVTM and CDR2 ANQGSEA come from the germline V gene.

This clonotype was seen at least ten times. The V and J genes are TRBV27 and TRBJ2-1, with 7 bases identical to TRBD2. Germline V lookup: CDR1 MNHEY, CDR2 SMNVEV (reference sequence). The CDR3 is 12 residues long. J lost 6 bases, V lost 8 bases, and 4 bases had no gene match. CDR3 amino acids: CASGRAFNEQFF. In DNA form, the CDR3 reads TGTGCCAGCGGGAGGGCCTTCAATGAGCAGTTCTTC.

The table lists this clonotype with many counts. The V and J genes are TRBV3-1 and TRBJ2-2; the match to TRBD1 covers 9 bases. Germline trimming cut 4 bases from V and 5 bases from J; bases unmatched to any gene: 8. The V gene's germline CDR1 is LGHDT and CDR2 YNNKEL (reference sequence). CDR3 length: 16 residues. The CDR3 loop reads CASSPSRQGGTGELFF. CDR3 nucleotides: TGTGCCAGCAGCCCTTCTCGACAGGGGGGGACCGGGGAGCTGTTTTTT.